This T cell receptor beta chain was sequenced for a study of T cell repertoires in cytomegalovirus infection (dated by TCRdb to between 2019 and 2020). Turning to the overall study: Because public TCR beta signatures pointed to carriage of CMV infection together with the matching HLA type, the HLA type of each donor mattered for the analysis. Summary of the overall study and its limitations: In both this cohort and an independent cohort of 352 donors, the cumulative frequency of public TCR beta family members distinguished carriers of CMV infection plus the relevant HLA type. In the ex vivo response, HLA-C-restricted CMV-specific TCR beta clonotypes were dominant, and in two of eight donors the single most frequent clonotype came from this HLA-C-restricted group.

CDR1 SGHAT and CDR2 FQNNGV are derived from the germline V gene. V was cut back by 1 base and J by 5 bases, leaving a gap of 9 bases between them. The CDR3 numbers 14 residues from cysteine through phenylalanine. Only CDR3 DNA remains: 42 bases, in frame from the first base. As regards this clonotype: Its antigen specificity is not known. No base quality information exists; no much larger clone differs at one position.

TCRdb names Illumina HiSeq 1500 as the instrument used. TCRdb reprocessed the public reads (quality trimming at Q25 with fastp, clone calling with MiXCR) and kept in-frame beta chains. Entries that share a CDR3 protein sequence are merged under the most common genes and DNA. For this sample the table gives 250,000 or so distinct CDR3 sequences, of which over 15% were detected only once. Together, the top ten hold over 40% of the sample. The V gene is TRBV11-2 and the J gene is TRBJ2-1, with the D gene not clear enough to name. The source of this sequence is a human donor in good health (CMV status not recorded). Some clones in this sample may be carry-over from other donors' samples. Sequenced sample: CD8+ T cells from PBMCs. Here the CDR3 is given as CASSLGRSHNEQFF. The DNA is TGTGCCAGCAGCTTAGGAAGGAGCCACAATGAGCAGTTCTTC.